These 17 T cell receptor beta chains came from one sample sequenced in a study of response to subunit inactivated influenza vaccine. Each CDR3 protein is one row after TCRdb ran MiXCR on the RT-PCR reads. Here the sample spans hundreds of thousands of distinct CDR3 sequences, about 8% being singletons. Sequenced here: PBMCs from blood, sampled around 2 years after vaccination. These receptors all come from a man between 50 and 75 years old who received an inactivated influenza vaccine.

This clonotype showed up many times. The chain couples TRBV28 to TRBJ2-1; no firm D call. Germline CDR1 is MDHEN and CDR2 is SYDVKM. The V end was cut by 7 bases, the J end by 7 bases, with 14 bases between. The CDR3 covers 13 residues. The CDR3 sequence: CASIRRMGNEQFF. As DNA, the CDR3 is TGTGCCAGCATTCGCAGAATGGGGAATGAGCAGTTCTTC.

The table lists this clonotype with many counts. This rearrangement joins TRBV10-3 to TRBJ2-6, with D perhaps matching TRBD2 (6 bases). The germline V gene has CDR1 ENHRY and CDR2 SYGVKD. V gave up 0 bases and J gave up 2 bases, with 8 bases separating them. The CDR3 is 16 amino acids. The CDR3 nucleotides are TGTGCCATCAGTGAGTCGGGGAGGCCTGGGGCCAACGTCCTGACTTTC. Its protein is CAISESGRPGANVLTF.

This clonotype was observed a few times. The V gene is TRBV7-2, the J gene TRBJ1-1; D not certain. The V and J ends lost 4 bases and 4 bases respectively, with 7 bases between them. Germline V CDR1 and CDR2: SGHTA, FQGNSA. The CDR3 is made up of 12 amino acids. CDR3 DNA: TGTGCCAGCAGCTCCGTGAGCACTGAAGCTTTCTTT. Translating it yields CASSSVSTEAFF.

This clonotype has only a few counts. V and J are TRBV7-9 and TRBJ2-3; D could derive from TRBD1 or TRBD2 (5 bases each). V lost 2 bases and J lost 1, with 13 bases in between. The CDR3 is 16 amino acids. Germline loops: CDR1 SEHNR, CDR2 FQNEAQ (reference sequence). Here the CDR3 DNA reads TGTGCCAGCAGCTTATATTTGTCGGGGCGCACAGATACGCAGTATTTT. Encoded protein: CASSLYLSGRTDTQYF.

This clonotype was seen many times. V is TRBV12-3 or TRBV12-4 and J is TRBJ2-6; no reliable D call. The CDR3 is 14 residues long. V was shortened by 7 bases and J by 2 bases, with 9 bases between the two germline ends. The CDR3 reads CASTQGTGANVLTF. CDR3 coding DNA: TGTGCCAGCACCCAAGGGACTGGGGCCAACGTCCTGACTTTC.

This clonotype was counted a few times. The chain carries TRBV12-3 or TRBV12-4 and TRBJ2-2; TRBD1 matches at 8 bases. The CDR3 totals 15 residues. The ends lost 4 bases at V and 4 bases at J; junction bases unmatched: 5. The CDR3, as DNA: TGTGCCAGCAGTTGGGGACAGGCGGGCACCGGGGAGCTGTTTTTT. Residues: CASSWGQAGTGELFF.

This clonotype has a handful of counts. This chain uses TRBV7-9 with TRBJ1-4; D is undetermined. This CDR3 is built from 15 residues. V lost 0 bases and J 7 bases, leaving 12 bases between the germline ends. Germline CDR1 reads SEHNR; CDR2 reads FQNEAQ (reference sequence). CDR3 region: CASSLALTSGEKLFF. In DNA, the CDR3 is TGTGCCAGCAGCTTAGCGCTCACATCCGGTGAAAAACTGTTTTTT. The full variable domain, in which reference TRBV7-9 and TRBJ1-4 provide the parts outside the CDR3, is DTGVSQNPRHKITKRGQNVTFRCDPISEHNRLYWYRQTLGQGPEFLTYFQNEAQLEKSRLLSDRFSAERPKGSFSTLEIQRTEQGDSAMYLCASSLALTSGEKLFFGSGTQLSVL.

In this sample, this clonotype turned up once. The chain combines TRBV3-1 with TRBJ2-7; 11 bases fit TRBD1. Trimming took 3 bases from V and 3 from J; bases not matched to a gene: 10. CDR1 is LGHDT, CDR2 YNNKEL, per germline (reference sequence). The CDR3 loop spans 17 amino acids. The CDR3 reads CASSQINPGTGGYEQYF. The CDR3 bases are TGTGCCAGCAGCCAGATTAATCCCGGGACAGGGGGCTACGAGCAGTACTTC.

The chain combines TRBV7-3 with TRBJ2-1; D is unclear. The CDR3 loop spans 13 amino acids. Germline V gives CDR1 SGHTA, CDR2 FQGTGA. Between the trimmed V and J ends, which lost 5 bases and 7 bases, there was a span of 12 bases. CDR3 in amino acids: CASSQDTYNEQFF. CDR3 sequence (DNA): TGTGCCAGCAGCCAAGACACTTATAATGAGCAGTTCTTC.

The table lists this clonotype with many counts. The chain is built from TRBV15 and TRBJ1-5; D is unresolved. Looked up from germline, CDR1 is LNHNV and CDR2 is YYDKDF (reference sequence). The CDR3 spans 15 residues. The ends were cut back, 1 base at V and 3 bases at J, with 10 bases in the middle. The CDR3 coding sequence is TGTGCCACCAGCAGAGCCCGGGGTTCCAATCAGCCCCAGCATTTT. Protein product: CATSRARGSNQPQHF.

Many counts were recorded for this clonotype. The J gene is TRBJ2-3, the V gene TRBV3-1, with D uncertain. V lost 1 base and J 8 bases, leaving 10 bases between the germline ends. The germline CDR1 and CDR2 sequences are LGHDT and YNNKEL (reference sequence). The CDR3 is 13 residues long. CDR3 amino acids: CASSQARAGTQYF. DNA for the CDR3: TGTGCCAGCAGCCAAGCTAGAGCCGGTACGCAGTATTTT.

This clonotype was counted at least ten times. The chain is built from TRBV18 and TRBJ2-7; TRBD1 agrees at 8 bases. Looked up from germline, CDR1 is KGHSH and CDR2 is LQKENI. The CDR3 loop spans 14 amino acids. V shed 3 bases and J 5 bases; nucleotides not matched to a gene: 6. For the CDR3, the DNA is TGTGCCAGCTCACCTTCGACAGGGGTCCACGAGCAGTACTTC. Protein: CASSPSTGVHEQYF. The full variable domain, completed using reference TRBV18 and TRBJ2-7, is NAGVMQNPRHLVRRRGQEARLRCSPMKGHSHVYWYRQLPEEGLKFMVYLQKENIIDESGMPKERFSAEFPKEGPSILRIQQVVRGDSAAYFCASSPSTGVHEQYFGPGTRLTVT.

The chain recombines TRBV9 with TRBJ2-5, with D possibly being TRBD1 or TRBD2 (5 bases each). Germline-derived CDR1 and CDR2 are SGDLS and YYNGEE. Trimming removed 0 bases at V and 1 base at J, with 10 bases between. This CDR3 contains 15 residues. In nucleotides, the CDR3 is TGTGCCAGCAGCGTAGGTGTGGGGGTCCAAGAGACCCAGTACTTC. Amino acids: CASSVGVGVQETQYF.

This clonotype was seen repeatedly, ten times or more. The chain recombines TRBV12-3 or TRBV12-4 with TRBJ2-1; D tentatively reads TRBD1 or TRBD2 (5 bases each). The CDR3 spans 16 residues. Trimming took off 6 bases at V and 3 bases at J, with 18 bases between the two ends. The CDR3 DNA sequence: TGTGCCAGCAGACACGGGACCCAGACTCACTACAATGAGCAGTTCTTC. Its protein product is CASRHGTQTHYNEQFF.

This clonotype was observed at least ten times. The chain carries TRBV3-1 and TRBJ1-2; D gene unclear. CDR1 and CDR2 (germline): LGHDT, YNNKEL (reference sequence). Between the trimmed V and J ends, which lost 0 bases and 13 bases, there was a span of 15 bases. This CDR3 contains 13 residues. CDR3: CASSQDRGKTPTF. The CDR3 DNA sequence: TGTGCCAGCAGCCAAGATCGGGGTAAAACCCCCACCTTC. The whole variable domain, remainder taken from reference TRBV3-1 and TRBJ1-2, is DTAVSQTPKYLVTQMGNDKSIKCEQNLGHDTMYWYKQDSKKFLKIMFSYNNKELIINETVPNRFSPKSPDKAHLNLHINSLELGDSAVYFCASSQDRGKTPTFGSGTRLTVV.

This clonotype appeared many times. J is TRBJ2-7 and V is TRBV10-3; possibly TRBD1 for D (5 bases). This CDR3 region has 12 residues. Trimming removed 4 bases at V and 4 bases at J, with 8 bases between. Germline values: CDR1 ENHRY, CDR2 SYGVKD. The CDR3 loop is CAISGQSYEQYF. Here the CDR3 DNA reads TGTGCCATCAGTGGACAGAGTTACGAGCAGTACTTC.

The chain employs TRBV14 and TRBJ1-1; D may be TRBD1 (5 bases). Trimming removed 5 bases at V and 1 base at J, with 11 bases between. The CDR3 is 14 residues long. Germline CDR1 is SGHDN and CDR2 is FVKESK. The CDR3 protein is CASSRAGRNTEAFF. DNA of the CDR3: TGTGCCAGCAGCAGGGCAGGGCGGAACACTGAAGCTTTCTTT.